This T cell receptor (beta chain) was sequenced during a study of T cell changes during pregnancy in multiple sclerosis. Only in-frame clones appear in the TCRdb table, and some are missing; sequencing was by immunoSEQ multiplex PCR. The sample has around 75,000 clones; nearly 95% are singletons. CDR3 length: 15 residues. Trimming left V 3 bases short and J 7 bases short, with 17 bases between. The V gene's germline CDR1 is SGDLS and CDR2 YYNGEE. V and J are TRBV9 and TRBJ1-5; perhaps TRBD1 as D (5 bases). Sequences were derived from CD4+ T cells from peripheral blood mononuclear cells, sampled after pregnancy. The TCR sequence derives from a female donor with multiple sclerosis, enrolled in a pregnancy study. CDR3 in DNA: TGTGCCAGCAGCGCGGAGGGAGCGGGGGACCAGCCCCAGCATTTT. Its translation: CASSAEGAGDQPQHF.